These T cell receptor beta chains were read from a single sample in a study of cytomegalovirus exposure and HLA in healthy donors. The data were produced by immunoSEQ multiplex PCR, yet TCRdb's version contains in-frame clones alone and is incomplete. The sample includes about 130,000 clones, 65% to 80% of them seen just once. What was sequenced was PBMCs. These receptors came from a woman in her 40s in good health and CMV-seropositive. CDR3s leave out the opening cysteine and the closing phenylalanine or tryptophan. The listing skips clone size in some rows; elsewhere it reads once, few, many or a size class.

clone size,J gene,V gene,CDR3 protein
-,TRBJ2-2,TRBV19,ASSILPGTGRTGELF
-,TRBJ2-2,TRBV5-1,ASSLSTGGRDGELF
-,TRBJ2-4,TRBV30,AWSRQGGAIQY
-,TRBJ2-1,TRBV5-4,ASSHPGLVSGEQF
-,TRBJ2-3,TRBV7-3,ASTAGAGTDTQY
-,TRBJ1-2,TRBV4-1,ASSQGSSGQGDGYT
-,TRBJ1-1,TRBV4-1,ASSQSQGQVEAF
few,TRBJ1-1,TRBV7-9,SSSRMNTEAF
-,TRBJ1-1,TRBV7-9,ASSPPRRNTEAF
-,TRBJ2-1,TRBV4-2,ASSQDQGGGYNEQF
-,TRBJ2-3,TRBV29-1,SVEGSGTEAPDTQY
few,TRBJ2-5,TRBV7-2,ASSLEVTRSEETQY
-,TRBJ2-2,TRBV9,ASSVEIRGSWNTGELF
few,TRBJ1-2,TRBV6-4,ASSESPGQFYGYT
-,TRBJ1-2,TRBV6-5,ASKQTGNSGYT
-,TRBJ2-1,TRBV5-1,ASSLYAGQGNNEQF
-,TRBJ1-1,TRBV2,ASRGGQGNTEAF
-,TRBJ1-1,TRBV2,ASSTDMNTEAF
-,TRBJ2-7,TRBV21-1,ASSKILQVLDEQY
-,TRBJ2-7,TRBV7-6,ASSGSSYEQY
-,TRBJ2-4,TRBV27,ASSFKPGQGLNIQY
-,TRBJ1-1,TRBV9,ASRENDRDAEAF
-,TRBJ2-1,TRBV4-1,ASSQDGRAANEQF
-,TRBJ2-7,TRBV5-4,ASSLDAGRGAEQY
-,TRBJ1-4,TRBV6-5,ASSPGDRGEKLF
-,TRBJ1-6,TRBV30,AWTIDSNNSPLH
few,TRBJ2-7,TRBV7-3,ASRYSGTDSNEQY
-,TRBJ1-1,TRBV5-1,ASSLVGLSEAF
few,TRBJ2-2,TRBV7-6,ASSFSGQGADTGELF
once,TRBJ2-1,TRBV15,ATSSAAETSNEQF
few,TRBJ2-3,TRBV29-1,SVERGLGRAGSDTQY
-,TRBJ2-3,TRBV18,ASHAGDEDTQY
-,TRBJ2-1,TRBV4-1,ASSQIPGLTGNEQF
-,TRBJ2-1,TRBV19,ASSIRGEQF
-,TRBJ1-4,TRBV28,ASSYIRGQGANEKLF
-,TRBJ1-1,TRBV21-1,ASVKRSTEAF
-,TRBJ2-1,TRBV28,ASSLWRLAGGPSMGGEQF
-,TRBJ2-2,TRBV7-9,ASSFGRNTGELF